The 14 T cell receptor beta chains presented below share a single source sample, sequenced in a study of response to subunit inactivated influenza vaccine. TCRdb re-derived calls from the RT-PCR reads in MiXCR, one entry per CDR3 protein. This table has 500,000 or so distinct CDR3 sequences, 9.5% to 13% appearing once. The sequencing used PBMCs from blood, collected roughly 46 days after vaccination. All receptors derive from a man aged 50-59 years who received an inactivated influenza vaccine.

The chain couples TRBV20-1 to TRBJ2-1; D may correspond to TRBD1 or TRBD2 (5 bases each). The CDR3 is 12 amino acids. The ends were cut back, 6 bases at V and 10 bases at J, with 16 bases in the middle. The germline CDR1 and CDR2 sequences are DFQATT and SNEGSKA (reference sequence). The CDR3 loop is CSAPRGPSEQFF. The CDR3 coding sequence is TGCAGTGCCCCGAGGGGACCTTCAGAGCAGTTCTTC.

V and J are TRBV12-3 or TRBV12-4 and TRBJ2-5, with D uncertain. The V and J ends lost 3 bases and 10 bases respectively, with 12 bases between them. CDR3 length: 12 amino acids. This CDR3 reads CASSFSYGDQYF. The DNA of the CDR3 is TGTGCCAGCAGTTTTAGCTATGGGGACCAGTACTTC.

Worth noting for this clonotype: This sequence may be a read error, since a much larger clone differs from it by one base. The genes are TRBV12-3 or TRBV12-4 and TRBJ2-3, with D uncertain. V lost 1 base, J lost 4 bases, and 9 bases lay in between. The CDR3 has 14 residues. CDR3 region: CASSLESAADTQYF. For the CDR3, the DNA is TGTGCCAGCAGTTTAGAAAGCGCCGCAGATACGCAGTATTTT.

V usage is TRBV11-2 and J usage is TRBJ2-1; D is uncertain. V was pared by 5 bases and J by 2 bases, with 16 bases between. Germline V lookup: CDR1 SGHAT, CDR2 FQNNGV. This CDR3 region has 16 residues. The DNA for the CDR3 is TGTGCCAGCAGCCTAGGACGGAATCTTCCCTACAATGAGCAGTTCTTC. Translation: CASSLGRNLPYNEQFF.

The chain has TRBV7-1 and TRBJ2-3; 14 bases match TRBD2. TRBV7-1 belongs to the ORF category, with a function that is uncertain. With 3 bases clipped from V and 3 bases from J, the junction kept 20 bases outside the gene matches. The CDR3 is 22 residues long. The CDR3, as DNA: TGTGCCAGCAGCTCCCCTAAGGATTGGGCCCCGGGACTAGCGGGAGAAACAGATACGCAGTATTTT. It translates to CASSSPKDWAPGLAGETDTQYF.

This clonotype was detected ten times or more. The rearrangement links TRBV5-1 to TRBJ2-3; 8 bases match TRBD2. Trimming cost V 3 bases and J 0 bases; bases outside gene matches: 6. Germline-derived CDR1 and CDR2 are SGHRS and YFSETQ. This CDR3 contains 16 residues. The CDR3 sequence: CASSSGLAESTDTQYF. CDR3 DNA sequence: TGCGCCAGCAGCTCCGGACTAGCAGAGAGCACAGATACGCAGTATTTT. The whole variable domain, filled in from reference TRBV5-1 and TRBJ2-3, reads KAGVTQTPRYLIKTRGQQVTLSCSPISGHRSVSWYQQTPGQGLQFLFEYFSETQRNKGNFPGRFSGRQFSNSRSEMNVSTLELGDSALYLCASSSGLAESTDTQYFGPGTRLTVL.

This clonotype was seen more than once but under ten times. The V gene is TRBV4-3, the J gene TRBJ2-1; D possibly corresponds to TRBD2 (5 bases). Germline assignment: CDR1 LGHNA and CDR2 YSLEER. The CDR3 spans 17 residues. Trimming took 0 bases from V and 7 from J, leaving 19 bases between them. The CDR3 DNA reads TGCGCCAGCAGCCAAGAACCCGCCCGAGGGTTTGAAAATGAGCAGTTCTTC. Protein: CASSQEPARGFENEQFF.

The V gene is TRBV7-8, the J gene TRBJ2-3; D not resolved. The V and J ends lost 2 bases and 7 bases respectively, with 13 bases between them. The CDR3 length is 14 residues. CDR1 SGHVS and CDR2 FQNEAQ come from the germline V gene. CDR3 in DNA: TGTGCCAGCAGCTTAAGCCCCGATTGGAATACGCAGTATTTT. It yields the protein CASSLSPDWNTQYF.

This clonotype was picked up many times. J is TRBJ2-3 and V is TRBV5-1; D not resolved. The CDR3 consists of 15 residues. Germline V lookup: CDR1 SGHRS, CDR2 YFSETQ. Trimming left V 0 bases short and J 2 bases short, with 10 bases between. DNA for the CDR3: TGCGCCAGCAGCTTGGATGGGGAAAACACAGATACGCAGTATTTT. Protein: CASSLDGENTDTQYF. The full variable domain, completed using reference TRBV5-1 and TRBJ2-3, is KAGVTQTPRYLIKTRGQQVTLSCSPISGHRSVSWYQQTPGQGLQFLFEYFSETQRNKGNFPGRFSGRQFSNSRSEMNVSTLELGDSALYLCASSLDGENTDTQYFGPGTRLTVL.

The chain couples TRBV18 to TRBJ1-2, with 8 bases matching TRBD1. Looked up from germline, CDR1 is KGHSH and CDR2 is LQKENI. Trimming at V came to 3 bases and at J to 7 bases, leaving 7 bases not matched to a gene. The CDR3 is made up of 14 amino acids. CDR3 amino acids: CASSPETGATGYTF. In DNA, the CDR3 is TGTGCCAGCTCACCGGAGACAGGGGCTACTGGCTACACCTTC.

The CDR3 loop reads CSALPGQGSNEQYF. The CDR3 DNA is TGCAGTGCGTTGCCGGGACAGGGGAGCAACGAGCAGTACTTC. This sequence joins TRBV20-1 and TRBJ2-7, with 10 bases aligning to TRBD1. The trim removed 6 bases at V and 5 bases at J, leaving 10 bases unmatched. CDR1 and CDR2 from the germline V gene are DFQATT and SNEGSKA (reference sequence). CDR3 length: 14 residues.

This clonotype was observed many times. Here the CDR3 DNA reads TGTGCCAGCACCAGGGGGCAGGGGATCTCCTACGAGCAGTACTTC. It specifies CASTRGQGISYEQYF. The V call is TRBV7-2, the J call TRBJ2-7, with TRBD1 matching over 8 bases. The germline V gene encodes CDR1 SGHTA and CDR2 FQGNSA. V shed 7 bases and J 0 bases; nucleotides not matched to a gene: 8. The length of the CDR3 is 15 residues.

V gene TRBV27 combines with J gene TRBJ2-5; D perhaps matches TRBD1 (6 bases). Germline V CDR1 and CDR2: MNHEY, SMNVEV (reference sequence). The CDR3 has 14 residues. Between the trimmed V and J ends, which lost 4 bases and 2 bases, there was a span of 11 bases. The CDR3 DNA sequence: TGTGCCAGCAGTTATAGGGGGAGACAAGAGACCCAGTACTTC. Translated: CASSYRGRQETQYF.

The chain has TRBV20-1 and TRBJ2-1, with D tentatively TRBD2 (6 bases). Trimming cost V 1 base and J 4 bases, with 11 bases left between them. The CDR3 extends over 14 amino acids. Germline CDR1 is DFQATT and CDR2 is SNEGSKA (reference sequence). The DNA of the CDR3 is TGCAGTGCTAGAGGGGCGGGAACGTACAATGAGCAGTTCTTC. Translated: CSARGAGTYNEQFF.